The sequence of this TCR beta chain was determined in a study of long-term antiretroviral therapy in people with HIV. Findings and caveats of the study: Clones expanded before ART dominated the repertoire at all time points.

CDR1 and CDR2 from the germline V gene are GTSNPN and SVGIG (reference sequence). Trimming at V came to 5 bases and at J to 1 base, leaving 7 bases not matched to a gene. The length of the CDR3 is 14 residues. Samples were assayed with immunoSEQ v3.0 at survey level. This table comes from immunoSEQ multiplex PCR, and its TCRdb copy is limited to in-frame clones, with some not included. The sample shows some 25,000 clones, about 85% of them seen only once. Points on this clone: The antigen is not known.

One or more pre-ART and two or more post-ART PBMC samples were available from each donor. Before DNA extraction, 1-10 million cryopreserved PBMC were held in the samples. The sample in question was unsorted PBMCs, obtained 1.9 years after starting antiretroviral therapy. The sequence came from a woman under 40 with HIV. The chain has TRBV30 and TRBJ2-5; 7 bases match TRBD2. In nucleotides, the CDR3 is TGTGCCTGGGGGGAGGGCCGGCCCCAAGAGACCCAGTACTTC. Amino acid sequence: CAWGEGRPQETQYF. The full variable domain, its missing parts supplied by reference TRBV30 and TRBJ2-5, is SQTIHQWPATLVQPVGSPLSLECTVEGTSNPNLYWYRQAAGRGLQLLFYSVGIGQISSEVPQNLSASRPQDRQFILSSKKLLLSDSGFYLCAWGEGRPQETQYFGPGTRLLVL.